These 10 T cell receptor beta chains share one sample of origin, sequenced in a study of T cell repertoires in cytomegalovirus infection. One entry per CDR3 protein results from TCRdb running MiXCR on the reads. Counted here are 250,000 or so distinct CDR3 sequences, 9% to 15% occurring once; the ten biggest clones make up approximately 1.6%. The sequenced material came from PBMCs. These receptor sequences come from a human donor in good health (CMV status not recorded). Some clones in this sample may be carry-over from other donors' samples.

There are many counts of this clonotype. The chain uses TRBV7-6 and TRBJ2-2, with TRBD2 matching over 7 bases. The CDR3 is 15 amino acids. Germline V CDR1 and CDR2: SGHVS, FNYEAQ. V shed 6 bases and J 0 bases; nucleotides not matched to a gene: 4. The DNA of the CDR3 is TGTGCCAGCAGGGGGGGGTTCGCGAACACCGGGGAGCTGTTTTTT. Translation: CASRGGFANTGELFF.

This clonotype was observed a handful of times. This sequence joins TRBV7-9 and TRBJ2-3, with D tentatively TRBD1 (5 bases). The germline V gene has CDR1 SEHNR and CDR2 FQNEAQ (reference sequence). The CDR3 loop spans 12 amino acids. V lost 10 bases and J 2 bases, leaving 10 bases between the germline ends. Written as DNA, the CDR3 is TGTGCCATCGACAGAGACACAGATACGCAGTATTTT. It encodes CAIDRDTDTQYF.

This clonotype occurred many times. The CDR3 region is CASSSGPTETQYF. Written as DNA, the CDR3 is TGTGCCAGCAGCTCCGGGCCTACGGAGACCCAGTACTTC. The rearrangement joins TRBV7-2 to TRBJ2-5; D unclear. Trimming cost V 4 bases and J 5 bases, with 11 bases left between them. The CDR3 consists of 13 residues. Germline V CDR1 and CDR2: SGHTA, FQGNSA.

The chain joins TRBV29-1 to TRBJ2-1, with D uncertain. The ends were cut back, 4 bases at V and 5 bases at J, with 12 bases in the middle. CDR1 SQVTM and CDR2 ANQGSEA come from the germline V gene. This CDR3 is 13 amino acids long. The CDR3, as DNA: TGCAGCGTTGGAATATCACAGAACAATGAGCAGTTCTTC. Amino acids: CSVGISQNNEQFF.

This clonotype has ten or more counts. V gene TRBV12-3 or TRBV12-4 combines with J gene TRBJ1-5; weak D call: TRBD1 (6 bases). The V and J ends lost 1 base and 3 bases respectively, with 10 bases between them. The CDR3 runs 15 residues. The CDR3 reads CASSLGGQVNQPQHF. CDR3 nucleotide sequence: TGTGCCAGCAGTTTAGGGGGGCAGGTCAATCAGCCCCAGCATTTT.

This clonotype was seen at least ten times. The chain has TRBV6-1 and TRBJ1-2; TRBD1 agrees at 10 bases. Per the germline V gene, CDR1 is MNHNS and CDR2 is SASEGT. The CDR3 is made up of 16 amino acids. The ends lost 8 bases at V and 4 bases at J; junction bases unmatched: 13. The CDR3 bases are TGTGCCAGCCGTCCCGGGACAGGGGTCGGGGCCTATGGCTACACCTTC. It encodes CASRPGTGVGAYGYTF.

This clonotype was seen a handful of times. The genes are TRBV12-3 or TRBV12-4 and TRBJ1-4, with no clear D. The CDR3 is 14 amino acids. Trimming took 6 bases from V and 2 from J, leaving 10 bases between them. Written as DNA, the CDR3 is TGTGCCAGCAGCCGCTCGGCGACTAATGAAAAACTGTTTTTT. Translation: CASSRSATNEKLFF.

This clonotype was found a few times. The genes are TRBV12-3 or TRBV12-4 and TRBJ1-6; TRBD1 is a possible D gene (6 bases). The CDR3 runs to 15 residues. Trimming cost V 5 bases and J 4 bases, with 12 bases left between them. The CDR3 sequence is CASSLSTGYNSPLHF. For the CDR3, the DNA is TGTGCCAGCAGTCTCTCGACAGGATATAATTCACCCCTCCACTTT.

This clonotype was recorded at least ten times. This chain's CDR3 is CASSLSRDFQETQYF. The CDR3 coding sequence is TGTGCCAGCAGCTTATCCCGGGACTTTCAAGAGACCCAGTACTTC. The chain recombines TRBV7-8 with TRBJ2-5; perhaps TRBD2 as D (6 bases). The V gene lost 2 bases and the J gene lost 2 bases, with 12 bases spanning the gap. The germline gives CDR1 SGHVS, CDR2 FQNEAQ. There are 15 residues in the CDR3.

This clonotype has a count of ten or more. The V call is TRBV7-2, the J call TRBJ2-7; weak D call: TRBD1 (6 bases). V was shortened by 4 bases and J by 6 bases, with 19 bases between the two germline ends. CDR1 is SGHTA, CDR2 FQGNSA, per germline. The CDR3 is made up of 15 amino acids. In nucleotides, the CDR3 is TGTGCCAGCAGCTCAGGGGTAGGGTCCGTCGGCGAGCAGTACTTC. Its translation: CASSSGVGSVGEQYF.